One and the same sample provided the 29 T cell receptor beta chains below, sequenced in a study of Tregs in tolerant kidney transplant recipients. Produced via immunoSEQ multiplex PCR; TCRdb's table is partial and in-frame only. The data hold about 120,000 clones, with roughly 92% observed a single time. Specimen: CD4+ T cells from blood. The source is a human donor in good health.

The J gene is TRBJ2-7, the V gene TRBV30; tentatively, D is TRBD1 or TRBD2 (5 bases each). This CDR3 has 12 residues. Deletions cut 4 bases from V and 9 bases from J, with 16 bases between. Germline CDR1 is GTSNPN and CDR2 is SVGIG (reference sequence). Here the CDR3 DNA reads TGTGCCTGGACCCTAGGGACCACAGGGCAGTACTTC. Translated, it gives CAWTLGTTGQYF.

The CDR3 DNA reads TGTGCCAGCAGCTCCGACGCAGGGCCAGGCTATGGCTACACCTTC. Residues: CASSSDAGPGYGYTF. The chain combines TRBV11-2 with TRBJ1-2, with D perhaps TRBD1 (5 bases). The CDR3 is made up of 15 amino acids. Germline V gene data show CDR1 as SGHAT and CDR2 as FQNNGV. V lost 4 bases, J lost 4 bases, and 16 bases lay in between.

This sequence joins TRBV10-1 and TRBJ2-2; possible D gene TRBD2, 6 bases. Per the germline V gene, CDR1 is WNHNN and CDR2 is SYGVQD (reference sequence). The CDR3 runs to 15 residues. V was pared by 5 bases and J by 4 bases, with 14 bases between. The CDR3 loop is CASSPGLPSTGELFF. Written as DNA, the CDR3 is TGCGCCAGCAGTCCGGGACTCCCCAGCACCGGGGAGCTGTTTTTT.

This chain connects TRBV19 to TRBJ2-7; 7 bases align to TRBD1. Germline CDR1 LNHDA, CDR2 SQIVND (reference sequence). This CDR3 is built from 14 residues. V trimming: 4 bases; J trimming: 2 bases; junction bases outside the gene matches: 5. The CDR3 DNA sequence: TGTGCCAGTAGTAAGGGGCAGGGGGCCTACGAGCAGTACTTC. Its translation: CASSKGQGAYEQYF. Filled out from reference TRBV19 and TRBJ2-7, the complete variable domain reads DGGITQSPKYLFRKEGQNVTLSCEQNLNHDAMYWYRQDPGQGLRLIYYSQIVNDFQKGDIAEGYSVSREKKESFPLTVTSAQKNPTAFYLCASSKGQGAYEQYFGPGTRLTVT.

The chain links TRBV7-6 to TRBJ1-4; tentative D call: TRBD1 (5 bases). This CDR3 comprises 13 residues. Germline V gene sequence: CDR1 SGHVS, CDR2 FNYEAQ. V was cut by 5 bases and J by 5 bases, with 9 bases left in between. The CDR3 bases are TGTGCCAGCAGCCTGGGGGGGAATGAAAAACTGTTTTTT. This translates into CASSLGGNEKLFF. The variable domain in full, completed from reference TRBV7-6 and TRBJ1-4, reads GAGVSQSPRYKVTKRGQDVALRCDPISGHVSLYWYRQALGQGPEFLTYFNYEAQQDKSGLPNDRFSAERPEGSISTLTIQRTEQRDSAMYRCASSLGGNEKLFFGSGTQLSVL.

J is TRBJ1-4 and V is TRBV2; TRBD1 might be the D (6 bases). V lost 7 bases to trimming and J lost 4 bases, with 16 bases between them. Germline values: CDR1 SNHLY, CDR2 FYNNEI. The CDR3 runs to 15 residues. CDR3 region: CASISMTGLNEKLFF. The CDR3 DNA follows: TGTGCCAGCATTTCTATGACAGGACTTAATGAAAAACTGTTTTTT.

The V and J genes are TRBV5-4 and TRBJ1-5; 7 bases are a match to TRBD1. The CDR3 is made up of 15 amino acids. V shed 3 bases and J 4 bases; nucleotides not matched to a gene: 7. Germline CDR1 reads SGHNT; CDR2 reads YYREEE (reference sequence). The CDR3 spells CASSSGTAQNQPQHF. In DNA form, the CDR3 reads TGTGCCAGCAGCTCCGGGACAGCCCAGAATCAGCCCCAGCATTTT. The complete variable domain, with remaining parts taken from reference TRBV5-4 and TRBJ1-5, reads ETGVTQSPTHLIKTRGQQVTLRCSSQSGHNTVSWYQQALGQGPQFIFQYYREEENGRGNFPPRFSGLQFPNYSSELNVNALELDDSALYLCASSSGTAQNQPQHFGDGTRLSIL.

V is TRBV6-1 and J is TRBJ1-2; D not certain. The CDR3 runs to 13 residues. The V gene's germline CDR1 is MNHNS and CDR2 SASEGT. Trimming cost V 6 bases and J 2 bases, with 10 bases left between them. In DNA form, the CDR3 reads TGTGCCAGCAGGACGGGGATCAACTATGGCTACACCTTC. Its protein product is CASRTGINYGYTF.

V usage is TRBV20-1 and J usage is TRBJ2-7, with a weak D call TRBD1 (6 bases). Germline V lookup: CDR1 DFQATT, CDR2 SNEGSKA (reference sequence). The ends were cut back, 2 bases at V and 6 bases at J, with 8 bases in the middle. The CDR3 runs to 11 residues. CDR3 region: CSARQGSEQYF. The CDR3, as DNA: TGCAGTGCTAGACAGGGGAGCGAGCAGTACTTC.

The rearrangement joins TRBV19 to TRBJ1-1; D is possibly TRBD1 (6 bases). There are 13 residues in the CDR3. Germline CDR1 LNHDA, CDR2 SQIVND (reference sequence). Trimming left V 5 bases short and J 5 bases short, with 12 bases between. CDR3 bases: TGTGCCAGTAGTGTAAAGAGGGGGACTGAAGCTTTCTTT. Its protein is CASSVKRGTEAFF.

V usage is TRBV9 and J usage is TRBJ2-7; 14 bases align to TRBD2. The ends lost 4 bases at V and 6 bases at J; junction bases unmatched: 12. Germline V gives CDR1 SGDLS, CDR2 YYNGEE. The CDR3 has 17 amino acids. This CDR3 is CASSSNRGLAGGGEQYF. CDR3 nucleotide sequence: TGTGCCAGCAGCTCCAACCGCGGACTAGCGGGGGGTGGCGAGCAGTACTTC. Looking up the rest from reference TRBV9 and TRBJ2-7 gives the full variable domain: DSGVTQTPKHLITATGQRVTLRCSPRSGDLSVYWYQQSLDQGLQFLIQYYNGEERAKGNILERFSAQQFPDLHSELNLSSLELGDSALYFCASSSNRGLAGGGEQYFGPGTRLTVT.

V usage is TRBV18 and J usage is TRBJ1-2, with D hard to call. Trimming removed 1 base from V and 6 bases from J, with 12 bases in between. Germline assignment: CDR1 KGHSH and CDR2 LQKENI. This CDR3 comprises 14 residues. The DNA for the CDR3 is TGTGCCAGCTCACCACGGTCCCAGATCGATGGCTACACCTTC. Translating it yields CASSPRSQIDGYTF.

The rearrangement joins TRBV5-1 to TRBJ2-5; tentatively, D is TRBD1 or TRBD2 (6 bases each). Germline V CDR1 and CDR2: SGHRS, YFSETQ. The CDR3 is made up of 15 amino acids. V was clipped by 0 bases and J by 1 base, with 10 bases between them. This CDR3 reads CASSLGGGGQETQYF. In DNA form, the CDR3 reads TGCGCCAGCAGCTTGGGAGGAGGGGGCCAAGAGACCCAGTACTTC.

DNA of the CDR3: TGTGCCAGCAGCTTTAGCGGGGGGTCCTCCTACGAGCAGTACTTC. It yields the protein CASSFSGGSSYEQYF. The rearrangement links TRBV7-2 to TRBJ2-7; 10 bases fit TRBD2. CDR1 is SGHTA and CDR2 is FQGNSA in the germline V gene. The CDR3 totals 15 residues. The J segment lost 0 bases and the V segment lost 3 bases, leaving 2 bases of the junction unmatched.

The chain recombines TRBV30 with TRBJ1-1; 8 bases line up with TRBD1. There are 14 residues in the CDR3. CDR1 GTSNPN and CDR2 SVGIG come from the germline V gene (reference sequence). V lost 5 bases, J lost 3 bases, and 8 bases stayed unmatched. The CDR3 region is CAWGDGQGYTEAFF. The CDR3 nucleotides are TGTGCCTGGGGGGATGGACAGGGTTACACTGAAGCTTTCTTT.

This clone has just a few counts. This CDR3 is also generated by other DNA sequences in the sample. The chain carries TRBV18 and TRBJ1-5, with TRBD1 as a possible D gene (6 bases). The CDR3 runs to 15 residues. V was trimmed by 3 bases and J by 1 base, leaving 10 bases between them. CDR1 is KGHSH and CDR2 is LQKENI in the germline V gene. Here the CDR3 reads CASSPRGLSNQPQHF. The CDR3 DNA follows: TGTGCCAGCTCACCTAGGGGGTTGAGCAATCAGCCCCAGCATTTT.

The chain is built from TRBV6-1 and TRBJ2-1, with D maybe TRBD2 (7 bases). CDR3 length: 16 amino acids. V was clipped by 1 base and J by 0 bases, with 10 bases between them. Germline loops: CDR1 MNHNS, CDR2 SASEGT. The CDR3 is CASSEGGGTSYNEQFF. Written as DNA, the CDR3 is TGTGCCAGCAGTGAAGGGGGGGGCACCTCCTACAATGAGCAGTTCTTC.

The chain links TRBV29-1 to TRBJ1-5; perhaps TRBD1 as D (6 bases). This CDR3 is built from 15 residues. Trimming shortened V by 6 bases and J by 0 bases, and 15 bases separated the two germline ends. Germline lookup yields CDR1 SQVTM and CDR2 ANQGSEA. In DNA, the CDR3 is TGCAGCGTCATTGTTGGGGGGGCTAGCAATCAGCCCCAGCATTTT. Amino acid sequence: CSVIVGGASNQPQHF.

The V and J genes are TRBV6-5 and TRBJ2-3; TRBD2 is a possible D gene (5 bases). The CDR3 sequence is 15 residues long. CDR1 is MNHEY and CDR2 is SVGAGI in the germline V gene. The V gene lost 2 bases and the J gene lost 2 bases, with 11 bases spanning the gap. The CDR3 loop reads CASSYDWTYTDTQYF. CDR3 in DNA: TGTGCCAGCAGTTACGATTGGACTTACACAGATACGCAGTATTTT.

This chain links TRBV27 with TRBJ2-5; the D gene could be TRBD1 or TRBD2 (5 bases each). Germline V gene sequence: CDR1 MNHEY, CDR2 SMNVEV (reference sequence). V gave up 0 bases and J gave up 5 bases, with 22 bases separating them. This CDR3 contains 18 residues. CDR3 DNA sequence: TGTGCCAGCAGTTTATCCTCGAGGGTGGGGTTGGGGCGGGAGACCCAGTACTTC. Its protein product is CASSLSSRVGLGRETQYF.

This chain connects TRBV15 to TRBJ2-2, with D unresolved. This CDR3 comprises 16 residues. CDR1 is LNHNV, CDR2 YYDKDF, per germline (reference sequence). Trimming pared 0 bases from V and 1 base from J, leaving 9 bases between. The CDR3 reads CATSRDRLGNTGELFF. Written as DNA, the CDR3 is TGTGCCACCAGCAGAGATAGATTGGGGAACACCGGGGAGCTGTTTTTT.

In DNA form, the CDR3 reads TGCGCCAGCAGCCCTGGACAGGGGGCAAATATAGCCAAAAACATTCAGTACTTC. Protein: CASSPGQGANIAKNIQYF. V gene TRBV4-1 combines with J gene TRBJ2-4, with TRBD1 matching 11 bases. CDR3 length: 18 amino acids. Trimming removed 4 bases from V and 0 bases from J; junction bases left unmatched: 8. CDR1 is MGHRA, CDR2 YSYEKL, per germline.

V and J are TRBV4-2 and TRBJ2-1, with 13 nucleotides matching TRBD2. The CDR3 extends over 19 amino acids. CDR1 and CDR2 from the germline V gene are LGHNA and YNFKEQ. Trimming at V came to 4 bases and at J to 1 base, leaving 10 bases not matched to a gene. The CDR3: CASSPTSGRAHRSYNEQFF. CDR3 bases: TGTGCCAGCAGCCCCACTAGCGGGAGGGCCCACAGGTCCTACAATGAGCAGTTCTTC.

This chain joins TRBV27 and TRBJ2-5; the D gene is possibly TRBD1 (5 bases). The CDR3 is made up of 13 amino acids. From germline, CDR1 is MNHEY and CDR2 SMNVEV (reference sequence). With 6 bases removed from V and 1 base from J, the gap between germline ends came to 9 bases. The CDR3 is CASSRVRQETQYF. The CDR3 DNA sequence: TGTGCCAGCAGCAGGGTACGCCAAGAGACCCAGTACTTC.

The rearrangement links TRBV18 to TRBJ2-5; D is undetermined. The CDR3 is 12 residues long. Trimming took off 6 bases at V and 0 bases at J, with 5 bases between the two ends. Germline V lookup: CDR1 KGHSH, CDR2 LQKENI. DNA of the CDR3: TGTGCCAGCTCCCCGTACCAAGAGACCCAGTACTTC. Translating it yields CASSPYQETQYF.

The V and J genes are TRBV14 and TRBJ2-1; 13 bases fit TRBD2. Germline-derived CDR1 and CDR2 are SGHDN and FVKESK. The V and J ends lost 3 bases and 7 bases, in that order; junction bases with no gene match: 3. This CDR3 is built from 15 residues. The CDR3 region is CASSQAGLAGNEQFF. DNA of the CDR3: TGTGCCAGCAGCCAGGCGGGACTAGCGGGGAATGAGCAGTTCTTC.

The V call is TRBV27, the J call TRBJ1-2; a possible D gene is TRBD1 (6 bases). The V end was cut by 8 bases, the J end by 8 bases, with 15 bases between. Germline V gives CDR1 MNHEY, CDR2 SMNVEV (reference sequence). The CDR3 contains 12 residues. CDR3 nucleotides: TGTGCCAGCGGGGGAATGGGGGGCGGCTACACCTTC. Translating gives CASGGMGGGYTF.

The rearrangement uses TRBV6-1 and TRBJ1-4; D is possibly TRBD1 (6 bases). CDR1 and CDR2 from the germline V gene are MNHNS and SASEGT. V was clipped by 2 bases and J by 1 base, with 14 bases between them. The CDR3 extends over 17 amino acids. The CDR3 sequence: CASSEPGQGRTNEKLFF. CDR3 coding DNA: TGTGCCAGCAGTGAACCGGGACAAGGTAGAACTAATGAAAAACTGTTTTTT.

This chain connects TRBV27 to TRBJ2-7; 7 bases map to TRBD2. V gave up 6 bases and J gave up 2 bases; unmatched junction bases: 10. Germline V gene data show CDR1 as MNHEY and CDR2 as SMNVEV (reference sequence). The CDR3 length is 15 residues. The CDR3: CASSPSGIGAYEQYF. The CDR3 DNA is TGTGCCAGCAGCCCGAGCGGGATAGGGGCCTACGAGCAGTACTTC.